The 23 T cell receptor beta chains listed next were all sequenced from one sample in a study of PD-L1 blockade in urothelial cancer. Indicated time point: pretreatment peripheral blood. Sequencing used immunoSEQ multiplex PCR; TCRdb keeps in-frame clones, though not all of them. The table records around 57,000 clones, approximately 80% of them present only once. Sequenced material: PBMCs, taken around atezolizumab (anti-PD-L1) treatment. These receptors originate from a man in his 70s with urothelial cancer.

The table lists this clone with a count of one. The rearrangement uses TRBV11-3 and TRBJ1-4, with TRBD1 as a possible D gene (6 bases). This CDR3 region has 14 residues. The germline V and J ends were trimmed by 5 bases and 7 bases, with 14 bases remaining between them. Germline V gives CDR1 SGHNT, CDR2 YENEEA. The CDR3 bases are TGTGCCAGCAGCCGTACAGGGACAAGTGAAAAACTGTTTTTT. This codes for CASSRTGTSEKLFF.

This clone was found a few times. This rearrangement joins TRBV5-6 to TRBJ1-4; no firm D call. Germline V gene sequence: CDR1 SGHDT, CDR2 YYEEEE. The CDR3 runs to 14 residues. Trimming cost V 2 bases and J 3 bases, with 8 bases left between them. The CDR3 protein is CASSFAGSNEKLFF. The CDR3 coding sequence is TGTGCCAGCAGCTTTGCCGGGTCTAATGAAAAACTGTTTTTT.

Points on this clone: At one boundary the junction diverges from the germline segment, which might be a read error. The chain recombines TRBV28 with TRBJ1-4; TRBD1 matches at 7 bases. Germline CDR1 reads MDHEN; CDR2 reads SYDVKM. The length of the CDR3 is 12 residues. The CDR3 DNA is TGTGCCAGCAGTTCTTTGACAGGGTCGGTAACGTTT. Protein product: CASSSLTGSVTF.

This clone was seen a single time. This chain connects TRBV6-1 to TRBJ2-7, with 9 bases aligning to TRBD1. In germline, CDR1 is MNHNS, CDR2 SASEGT. The CDR3 is made up of 14 amino acids. Germline trimming cut 4 bases from V and 5 bases from J; bases unmatched to any gene: 6. The CDR3: CASSGWDRDDEQYF. DNA for the CDR3: TGTGCCAGCAGTGGGTGGGACAGGGACGACGAGCAGTACTTC.

In this sample, this clone turned up once. The CDR3 DNA reads as TGTGCCAGCAGTTTGGGGGGGGAGTGGGTAAATGAGCAGTTCTTC. As protein: CASSLGGEWVNEQFF. The chain has TRBV27 and TRBJ2-1; 7 nucleotides line up with TRBD2. V dropped 3 bases and J dropped 7; count of bases not matched to a gene: 9. Germline loops: CDR1 MNHEY, CDR2 SMNVEV (reference sequence). The CDR3 extends over 15 amino acids.

The rearrangement uses TRBV7-8 and TRBJ1-5; D is ambiguous. The length of the CDR3 is 15 residues. Looked up from germline, CDR1 is SGHVS and CDR2 is FQNEAQ. V was cut by 5 bases and J by 0 bases, with 11 bases left in between. The CDR3 region is CASSHSDYSNQPQHF. Here the CDR3 DNA reads TGTGCCAGCAGCCACAGTGATTATAGCAATCAGCCCCAGCATTTT.

This clone was counted ten times or more. The chain carries TRBV5-4 and TRBJ1-2; TRBD1 agrees at 9 bases. The length of the CDR3 is 15 residues. Germline V gene lookup returns CDR1 SGHNT and CDR2 YYREEE (reference sequence). The V gene end was trimmed by 0 bases and the J gene end by 6 bases; junction bases not matched to a gene: 6. CDR3: CASSLVGQGLNGYTF. CDR3 DNA sequence: TGTGCCAGCAGCTTGGTGGGACAGGGACTGAATGGCTACACCTTC.

The gene calls are TRBV30 and TRBJ2-7; D is uncertain. The CDR3 has 14 amino acids. V lost 2 bases, J lost 2 bases, and 13 bases lay in between. Germline V gives CDR1 GTSNPN, CDR2 SVGIG (reference sequence). CDR3 nucleotide sequence: TGTGCCTGGAGTAAATGGAGTCCCACCTACGAGCAGTACTTC. Its translation is CAWSKWSPTYEQYF.

This chain links TRBV6-1 with TRBJ2-5, with D perhaps matching TRBD2 (6 bases). The CDR3 runs to 14 residues. Germline lookup yields CDR1 MNHNS and CDR2 SASEGT. Between the trimmed V and J ends, which lost 5 bases and 3 bases, there was a span of 13 bases. CDR3 amino acids: CASSSRGGKETQYF. The CDR3 DNA reads as TGTGCCAGCAGTTCCCGTGGGGGGAAAGAGACCCAGTACTTC.

The chain couples TRBV9 to TRBJ1-2; 10 bases are a match to TRBD1. CDR1 SGDLS and CDR2 YYNGEE come from the germline V gene. This CDR3 has 16 residues. V shed 3 bases, J shed 3 bases, and the junction held 8 bases outside the gene matches. The CDR3 region has the DNA TGTGCCAGCAGCGCTAGGACAGGGGGTCTCGACTATGGCTACACCTTC. This codes for CASSARTGGLDYGYTF.

The chain joins TRBV19 to TRBJ2-3; D perhaps matches TRBD1 (5 bases). Per the germline V gene, CDR1 is LNHDA and CDR2 is SQIVND (reference sequence). The CDR3 spans 14 residues. The CDR3 nucleotides read TGTGCTCCTCAGGGCATCGCGATACCAGATACGCAGTATTTT. Protein sequence: CAPQGIAIPDTQYF.

The genes are TRBV5-1 and TRBJ2-1; 9 bases match TRBD2. CDR3 length equals 15 residues. Germline CDR1 SGHRS, CDR2 YFSETQ. The J segment lost 5 bases and the V segment lost 0 bases, leaving 3 bases of the junction unmatched. The CDR3 DNA sequence: TGCGCCAGCAGCTTGGAGGCGGGAGGGGACAATGAGCAGTTCTTC. Its translation is CASSLEAGGDNEQFF.

The V and J genes are TRBV19 and TRBJ1-1, with D possibly being TRBD1 (5 bases). From germline, CDR1 is LNHDA and CDR2 SQIVND (reference sequence). The V and J ends lost 3 bases and 0 bases respectively, with 11 bases between them. The CDR3 extends over 15 amino acids. The DNA of the CDR3 is TGTGCCAGTAGTATCAGGCAAGGGGTGAACACTGAAGCTTTCTTT. Its translation is CASSIRQGVNTEAFF.

This sequence joins TRBV5-6 and TRBJ2-3; D remains unclear. The CDR3 loop spans 12 amino acids. The germline V gene encodes CDR1 SGHDT and CDR2 YYEEEE. Trimming cost V 1 base and J 3 bases, with 3 bases left between them. The DNA of the CDR3 is TGTGCCAGCAGCTTGCAGACAGATACGCAGTATTTT. It is translated as CASSLQTDTQYF.

The chain carries TRBV19 and TRBJ1-3; TRBD1 is a possible D gene (5 bases). The CDR3 is 21 residues long. V was cut by 3 bases and J by 0 bases, with 27 bases left in between. Germline V gives CDR1 LNHDA, CDR2 SQIVND (reference sequence). The CDR3 DNA follows: TGTGCCAGTAGTATGATGGAGTCGGACACCTTTTCGGAGAGCTCTGGAAACACCATATATTTT. Its protein product is CASSMMESDTFSESSGNTIYF.

CDR3 loop: CASSKGHQTTYNEQFF. CDR3 nucleotides: TGTGCCAGCAGCAAGGGTCACCAAACTACCTACAATGAGCAGTTCTTC. This chain uses TRBV21-1 with TRBJ2-1; no DNA check was done on the table's D call, TRBD2. TRBV21-1 counts as a pseudogene. The length of the CDR3 is 16 residues.

The chain is built from TRBV11-1 and TRBJ2-7; 11 nucleotides match TRBD2. V shed 5 bases and J 5 bases; nucleotides not matched to a gene: 11. The germline gives CDR1 SGHAT, CDR2 FQDESV (reference sequence). The CDR3 extends over 16 amino acids. CDR3 protein: CASSPRGSGRVNEQYF. DNA of the CDR3: TGTGCCAGCAGCCCCCGGGGTAGCGGGAGGGTCAACGAGCAGTACTTC.

This clone was observed a handful of times. CDR3 DNA sequence: TGTGCCTGGGACAGGGGCGGGTTCACCTTC. Translated: CAWDRGGFTF. The V gene is TRBV30, the J gene TRBJ1-2; 8 bases are shared with TRBD1. CDR1 is GTSNPN and CDR2 is SVGIG in the germline V gene (reference sequence). J gave up 13 bases and V 5 bases, and 6 bases lay outside the gene matches. This CDR3 spans 10 amino acids.

V is TRBV7-9 and J is TRBJ2-5; D is uncertain. From germline, CDR1 is SEHNR and CDR2 FQNEAQ (reference sequence). The CDR3 is 12 amino acids. Between the trimmed V and J ends, which lost 5 bases and 5 bases, there was a span of 9 bases. The CDR3 is CASSPLRETQYF. DNA of the CDR3: TGTGCCAGCAGCCCCCTTCGGGAGACCCAGTACTTC. The full variable domain, completed using reference TRBV7-9 and TRBJ2-5, is DTGVSQNPRHKITKRGQNVTFRCDPISEHNRLYWYRQTLGQGPEFLTYFQNEAQLEKSRLLSDRFSAERPKGSFSTLEIQRTEQGDSAMYLCASSPLRETQYFGPGTRLLVL.

The chain is built from TRBV7-6 and TRBJ2-7; 9 bases match TRBD2. The germline V gene encodes CDR1 SGHVS and CDR2 FNYEAQ. J was trimmed by 2 bases and V by 2 bases; bases with no gene match: 4. This CDR3 region has 15 residues. CDR3 sequence: CASSLSAGGTYEQYF. The DNA of the CDR3 is TGTGCCAGCAGCTTATCAGCGGGAGGAACCTACGAGCAGTACTTC.

This chain links TRBV6-5 with TRBJ1-2; weak D call: TRBD1 (5 bases). The V gene lost 4 bases and the J gene lost 8 bases, with 14 bases spanning the gap. From germline, CDR1 is MNHEY and CDR2 SVGAGI. The CDR3 is 13 residues long. Here the CDR3 reads CASSSGTSVGYTF. CDR3 DNA: TGTGCCAGCAGTTCCGGGACTTCGGTCGGCTACACCTTC.

This chain links TRBV6-1 with TRBJ2-7; TRBD2 aligns across 9 bases. Germline V CDR1 and CDR2: MNHNS, SASEGT. The V segment lost 5 bases and the J segment 3 bases; nucleotides outside the gene matches: 8. The CDR3 loop spans 15 amino acids. The CDR3 region has the DNA TGTGCCAGCAGTTCCGAAGCTAGCGGGGTCTACGAGCAGTACTTC. Amino acids: CASSSEASGVYEQYF.

J is TRBJ2-1 and V is TRBV6-5; 8 nucleotides match TRBD1. Germline CDR1 MNHEY, CDR2 SVGAGI. CDR3 size: 13 residues. V was clipped by 1 base and J by 7 bases; unmatched bases: 0. CDR3: CASSYWDRNEQFF. The CDR3 DNA reads as TGTGCCAGCAGTTACTGGGACAGGAATGAGCAGTTCTTC.